This T cell receptor (beta chain) was sequenced during a study of T cell responses to AZD1222 COVID-19 vaccine. Study results and limitations: Researchers took repertoire samples only after the peak T cell response had come. The sample set comprised mostly white British donors with more females, and clonal diversity was possibly underestimated.

The method was immunoSEQ multiplex PCR; TCRdb's version includes in-frame clones alone and lacks a portion of them. The table records 150,000 to 190,000 clones, around nine tenths of them present only once. Worth noting for this clone: The target antigen is unknown.

Germline trimming cut 3 bases from V and 2 bases from J; bases unmatched to any gene: 10. Germline V gene data show CDR1 as ENHRY and CDR2 as SYGVKD. The CDR3 runs to 17 residues. This specimen was peripheral blood, taken on day 0 of AZD1222 vaccination. This TCR was recovered from an adult in good health. The genes are TRBV10-3 and TRBJ2-1; 7 bases are shared with TRBD2. CDR3 sequence: CAISDPGSSGPYNEQFF. For the CDR3, the DNA is TGTGCCATCAGTGACCCTGGGTCTAGCGGCCCCTACAATGAGCAGTTCTTC.